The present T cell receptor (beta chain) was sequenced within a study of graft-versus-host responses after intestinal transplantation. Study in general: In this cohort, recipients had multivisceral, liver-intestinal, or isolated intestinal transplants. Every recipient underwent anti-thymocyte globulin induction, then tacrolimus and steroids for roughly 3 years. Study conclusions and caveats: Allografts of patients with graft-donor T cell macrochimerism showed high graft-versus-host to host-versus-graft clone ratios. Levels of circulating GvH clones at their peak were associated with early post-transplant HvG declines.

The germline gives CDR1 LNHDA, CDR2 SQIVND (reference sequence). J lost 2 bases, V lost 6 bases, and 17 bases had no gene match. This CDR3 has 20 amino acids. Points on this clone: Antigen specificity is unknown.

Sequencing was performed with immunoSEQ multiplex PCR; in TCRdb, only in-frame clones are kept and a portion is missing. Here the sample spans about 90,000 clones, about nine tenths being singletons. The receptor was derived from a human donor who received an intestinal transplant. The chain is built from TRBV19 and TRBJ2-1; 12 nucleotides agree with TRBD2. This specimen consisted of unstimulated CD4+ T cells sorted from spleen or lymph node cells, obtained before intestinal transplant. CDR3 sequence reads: CASRGRVLAGGQGPYNEQFF. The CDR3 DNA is TGTGCCAGTAGGGGCAGAGTTCTAGCGGGAGGGCAAGGCCCCTACAATGAGCAGTTCTTC.